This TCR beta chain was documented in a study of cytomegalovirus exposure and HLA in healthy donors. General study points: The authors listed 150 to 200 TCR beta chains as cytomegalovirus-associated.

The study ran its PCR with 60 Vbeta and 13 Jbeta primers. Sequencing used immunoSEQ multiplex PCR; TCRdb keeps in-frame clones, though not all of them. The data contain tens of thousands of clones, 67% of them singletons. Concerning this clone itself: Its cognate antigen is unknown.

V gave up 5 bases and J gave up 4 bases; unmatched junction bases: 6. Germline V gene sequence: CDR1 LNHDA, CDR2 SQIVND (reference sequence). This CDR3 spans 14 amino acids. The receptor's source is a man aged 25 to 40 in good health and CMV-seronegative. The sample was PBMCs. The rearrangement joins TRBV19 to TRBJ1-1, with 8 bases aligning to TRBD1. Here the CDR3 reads CASSGQGRGTEAFF. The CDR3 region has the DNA TGTGCCAGTAGTGGACAGGGTAGGGGCACTGAAGCTTTCTTT.